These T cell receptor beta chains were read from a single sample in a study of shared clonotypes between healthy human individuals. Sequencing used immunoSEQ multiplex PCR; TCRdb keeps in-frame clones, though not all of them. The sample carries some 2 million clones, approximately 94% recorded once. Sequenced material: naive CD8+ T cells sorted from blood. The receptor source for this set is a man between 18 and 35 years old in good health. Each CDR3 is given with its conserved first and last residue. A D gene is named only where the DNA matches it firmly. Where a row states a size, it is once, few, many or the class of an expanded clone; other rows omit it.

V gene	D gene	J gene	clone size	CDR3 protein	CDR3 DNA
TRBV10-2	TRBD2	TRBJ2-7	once	CASSGLADYYEQYF	TGCGCCAGCAGTGGGCTAGCGGACTACTACGAGCAGTACTTC
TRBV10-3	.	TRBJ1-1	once	CAISEPDSGEAFF	TGTGCCATCAGTGAGCCGGATTCCGGTGAAGCTTTCTTT
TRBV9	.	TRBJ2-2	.	CASSVGGSGELFF	TGTGCCAGCAGCGTAGGTGGTAGCGGGGAGCTGTTTTTT
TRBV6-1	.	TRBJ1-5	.	CASSGWRWQPQHF	TGTGCCAGCAGCGGATGGCGTTGGCAGCCCCAGCATTTT
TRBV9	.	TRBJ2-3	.	CASSVASGTDTQYF	TGTGCCAGCAGCGTAGCTTCCGGGACAGATACGCAGTATTTT
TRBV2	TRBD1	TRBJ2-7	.	CASLGTGYPYEQYF	TGTGCCAGCTTGGGGACAGGGTATCCCTACGAGCAGTACTTC
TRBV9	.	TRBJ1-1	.	CASSVRHELMNTEAFF	TGTGCCAGCAGCGTACGACATGAACTAATGAACACTGAAGCTTTCTTT
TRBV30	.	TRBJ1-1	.	CAWSAVTVNTEAFF	TGTGCCTGGAGTGCTGTGACGGTGAACACTGAAGCTTTCTTT
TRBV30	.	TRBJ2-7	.	CAWRQTYEQYF	TGTGCCTGGAGACAGACCTACGAGCAGTACTTC
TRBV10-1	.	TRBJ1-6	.	CASSEDRDSPLHF	TGCGCCAGCAGTGAGGACCGAGATTCACCCCTCCACTTT
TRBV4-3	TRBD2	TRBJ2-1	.	CASSQGVSGRDFYNEQFF	TGCGCCAGCAGCCAAGGGGTTAGCGGGAGGGATTTCTACAATGAGCAGTTCTTC
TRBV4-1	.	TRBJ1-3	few	CASSQDGGSGNTIYF	TGCGCCAGCAGCCAAGATGGGGGCTCTGGAAACACCATATATTTT
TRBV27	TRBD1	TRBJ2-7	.	CASRALDRSYEQYF	TGTGCCAGCAGAGCCTTGGACAGGAGTTACGAGCAGTACTTC
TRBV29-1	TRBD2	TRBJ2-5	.	CSVEGTSAFQETQYF	TGCAGCGTTGAAGGGACTAGCGCCTTCCAAGAGACCCAGTACTTC
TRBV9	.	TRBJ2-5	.	CASSGLEETQYF	TGTGCCAGCAGCGGACTGGAAGAGACCCAGTACTTC
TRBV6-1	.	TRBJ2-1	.	CASLILSYNEQFF	TGTGCCAGCCTTATCCTCTCCTACAATGAGCAGTTCTTC
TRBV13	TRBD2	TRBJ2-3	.	CASSDTSGGGTDTQYF	TGTGCCAGCAGCGATACTAGCGGGGGGGGCACAGATACGCAGTATTTT
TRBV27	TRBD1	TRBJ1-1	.	CASSWQGDTTEAFF	TGTGCCAGCAGTTGGCAGGGGGATACCACTGAAGCTTTCTTT
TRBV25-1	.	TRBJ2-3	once	CASSEGLLYTDTQYF	TGTGCCAGCAGTGAAGGGCTGCTATACACAGATACGCAGTATTTT
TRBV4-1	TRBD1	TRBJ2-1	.	CASSPRDRDNEQFF	TGCGCCAGCAGCCCCCGGGACAGAGACAATGAGCAGTTCTTC
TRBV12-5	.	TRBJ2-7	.	CASGLGSMNEQYF	TGTGCTAGTGGTTTGGGCAGTATGAATGAGCAGTACTTC
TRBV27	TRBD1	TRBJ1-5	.	CASARDRGYQPQHF	TGTGCCAGCGCCCGGGACAGGGGGTATCAGCCCCAGCATTTT